The 31 T cell receptor beta chains reported below all come from one sample, sequenced in a study of T cells in Graves' hyperthyroidism and ophthalmopathy (dated by TCRdb to between 2018 and 2021). The library was generated by multiplex PCR. Instrument used: Illumina HiSeq 2000. TCR beta CDR3 regions were amplified from RNA transcripts. The TCR CDR3 was subjected to a first round of RT-PCR using the HTBI primer set and the Qiagen OneStep RT-PCR kit. TCRdb reworked the public reads: Q25 trimming with fastp, MiXCR clone assembly, productive beta chains retained. CDR3 protein duplicates are merged, each entry listing the most common genes and DNA. Counted in this sample were a few hundred thousand distinct CDR3 sequences; around 16% of them appeared once. The ten largest clones represent roughly 3% of the sample. The sample was blood. These receptors came from a woman aged 40-49 years with Graves' ophthalmopathy.

This clonotype was seen only a few times. V is TRBV3-1 and J is TRBJ2-2; 15 bases fit TRBD2. This CDR3 has 17 amino acids. After removal of 4 bases from V and 5 bases from J, the junction contained 5 bases not matched to a gene. Germline CDR1 and CDR2: LGHDT and YNNKEL (reference sequence). The CDR3 is CASSPRGLAGGTGELFF. As DNA, the CDR3 is TGTGCCAGCAGCCCCCGCGGACTAGCGGGAGGGACCGGGGAGCTGTTTTTT.

The rearrangement joins TRBV20-1 to TRBJ2-7; 8 nucleotides line up with TRBD2. This CDR3 is built from 12 residues. V trimming: 6 bases; J trimming: 3 bases; junction bases outside the gene matches: 4. Per germline, CDR1 DFQATT and CDR2 SNEGSKA (reference sequence). Here the CDR3 reads CSAAGGGYEQYF. The CDR3 DNA sequence: TGCAGTGCCGCCGGGGGGGGCTACGAGCAGTACTTC.

This clonotype has at least ten counts. The chain couples TRBV28 to TRBJ2-5; the match to TRBD2 covers 8 bases. Unmatched junction bases numbered 7, after V lost 5 bases and J lost 2 bases. This CDR3 region has 15 residues. CDR1 MDHEN and CDR2 SYDVKM come from the germline V gene. The CDR3 sequence: CASSEPSGLQETQYF. The CDR3, as DNA: TGTGCCAGCAGTGAGCCTAGCGGGTTGCAAGAGACCCAGTACTTC.

At least ten counts were recorded for this clonotype. CDR3 in amino acids: CAISRSGDYGYTF. In nucleotides, the CDR3 is TGTGCCATCAGCCGGTCAGGCGACTATGGCTACACCTTC. The chain employs TRBV10-3 and TRBJ1-2; D gene ambiguous. The CDR3 covers 13 residues. V gave up 6 bases and J gave up 3 bases, with 11 bases separating them. Germline lookup yields CDR1 ENHRY and CDR2 SYGVKD.

In its sample, this clonotype was seen a few times. The J gene is TRBJ2-7, the V gene TRBV27; 8 positions match TRBD2. The CDR3 loop spans 15 amino acids. Germline lookup yields CDR1 MNHEY and CDR2 SMNVEV (reference sequence). V shed 8 bases, J shed 2 bases, and the junction held 11 bases outside the gene matches. CDR3 loop: CASLARAGGPYEQYF. CDR3 in DNA: TGTGCCAGCCTCGCCCGGGCGGGAGGCCCCTACGAGCAGTACTTC.

The chain uses TRBV4-1 and TRBJ2-1; maybe TRBD2 (5 bases). CDR3 length equals 16 residues. V lost 5 bases, J lost 2 bases, and 16 bases lay in between. Germline V gives CDR1 MGHRA, CDR2 YSYEKL. CDR3 in DNA: TGCGCCAGCAGCGAGAGTAGCGCAACCACCTACAATGAGCAGTTCTTC. Translation gives CASSESSATTYNEQFF.

The rearrangement joins TRBV6-4 to TRBJ2-5, with D uncertain. Trimming pared 0 bases from V and 2 bases from J, leaving 16 bases between. CDR1 is MRHNA and CDR2 is SNTAGT in the germline V gene. The CDR3 length is 17 residues. The CDR3 here is CASSDSAATPSQETQYF. The CDR3 DNA reads TGTGCCAGCAGTGACTCGGCCGCTACACCTTCACAAGAGACCCAGTACTTC.

This clonotype was picked up a small number of times. This chain connects TRBV5-1 to TRBJ2-5; TRBD1 is a possible D gene (6 bases). V dropped 2 bases and J dropped 5 bases, with 16 bases sitting between them. Germline V gene sequence: CDR1 SGHRS, CDR2 YFSETQ. The CDR3 covers 15 residues. CDR3 sequence reads: CASSLTGIRGETQYF. The CDR3 DNA reads as TGCGCCAGCAGCTTAACAGGGATCAGAGGGGAGACCCAGTACTTC. Supplemented by reference TRBV5-1 and TRBJ2-5, the full variable domain reads KAGVTQTPRYLIKTRGQQVTLSCSPISGHRSVSWYQQTPGQGLQFLFEYFSETQRNKGNFPGRFSGRQFSNSRSEMNVSTLELGDSALYLCASSLTGIRGETQYFGPGTRLLVL.

This clonotype was seen many times. The CDR3 protein is CASNRVNTEAFF. The CDR3 DNA reads TGTGCCAGCAACAGGGTGAACACTGAAGCTTTCTTT. The chain carries TRBV2 and TRBJ1-1, with D perhaps matching TRBD1 (6 bases). Germline V CDR1 and CDR2: SNHLY, FYNNEI. The germline V and J ends were trimmed by 7 bases and 0 bases, with 6 bases remaining between them. The CDR3 contains 12 residues.

In regard to this clonotype: This may be a read error: a much more frequent sequence differs by one nucleotide. The rearrangement uses TRBV6-2 or TRBV6-3 and TRBJ1-1, with 7 bases identical to TRBD1. V lost 8 bases, J lost 5 bases, and 8 bases stayed unmatched. The CDR3 sequence is 13 residues long. Germline CDR1 MNHEY, CDR2 SVGEGT. The CDR3 nucleotides are TGTGCCAGCGGTCAACAGGGGCCTACTGAAGCTTTCTTT. Encoded protein: CASGQQGPTEAFF.

This clonotype was recorded many times. V gene TRBV7-9 combines with J gene TRBJ2-3, with D unclear. Trimming took 4 bases from V and 0 from J, leaving 17 bases between them. Germline V gene lookup returns CDR1 SEHNR and CDR2 FQNEAQ (reference sequence). The CDR3 is 17 amino acids. The CDR3 DNA reads as TGTGCCAGCAGCTCCTCGATCGTTCCCGCTAGCACAGATACGCAGTATTTT. As protein: CASSSSIVPASTDTQYF.

The chain joins TRBV19 to TRBJ2-3; the match to TRBD1 covers 7 bases. The V gene end was trimmed by 6 bases and the J gene end by 5 bases; junction bases not matched to a gene: 14. CDR3 size: 16 residues. Germline loops: CDR1 LNHDA, CDR2 SQIVND (reference sequence). The CDR3 loop is CASSVDNYRGRDTQYF. In DNA, the CDR3 is TGTGCCAGTAGCGTGGATAACTACAGGGGAAGAGATACGCAGTATTTT.

This clonotype has a count of ten or more. This sequence joins TRBV7-6 and TRBJ2-1, with 11 positions matching TRBD2. The ends lost 3 bases at V and 4 bases at J; junction bases unmatched: 2. The CDR3 totals 15 residues. Per germline, CDR1 SGHVS and CDR2 FNYEAQ. CDR3 DNA sequence: TGTGCCAGCAGCTTCACTAGCGGGGGATACAATGAGCAGTTCTTC. The encoded protein is CASSFTSGGYNEQFF.

Note on this clonotype: A read error may be the cause here, since a much bigger clone is one base away. The chain joins TRBV2 to TRBJ2-7; D may match TRBD1 or TRBD2 (5 bases each). Per the germline V gene, CDR1 is SNHLY and CDR2 is FYNNEI. The CDR3 extends over 12 amino acids. The CDR3 coding sequence is TGTGCCAACAGTGGGACCTTCTACGAGCAGTACTTC. Amino acid sequence: CANSGTFYEQYF. The full variable domain, completed using reference TRBV2 and TRBJ2-7, is EPEVTQTPSHQVTQMGQEVILRCVPISNHLYFYWYRQILGQKVEFLVSFYNNEISEKSEIFDDQFSVERPDGSNFTLKIRSTKLEDSAMYFCANSGTFYEQYFGPGTRLTVT.

The table lists this clonotype with many counts. The V gene is TRBV11-2, the J gene TRBJ2-1; D is perhaps TRBD2 (5 bases). The V gene lost 4 bases and the J gene lost 3 bases, with 13 bases spanning the gap. The CDR3 totals 15 residues. The germline V gene encodes CDR1 SGHAT and CDR2 FQNNGV. The CDR3 protein is CASSSNAGLYNEQFF. Written as DNA, the CDR3 is TGTGCCAGCAGCTCGAACGCGGGCCTCTACAATGAGCAGTTCTTC.

This clonotype was seen many times. A junction boundary mismatches the germline segment, possibly from a read error. The rearrangement uses TRBV7-7 and TRBJ2-3, with D perhaps TRBD2 (6 bases). Germline V gene sequence: CDR1 SSHAT, CDR2 FNYEAQ (reference sequence). This CDR3 contains 15 residues. The CDR3 loop is CASSLVGGEADTQYF. CDR3 sequence (DNA): TGTGCTAGCAGCTTAGTAGGCGGGGAGGCAGATACGCAGTATTTT.

The chain couples TRBV11-2 to TRBJ1-4; D remains unclear. The length of the CDR3 is 14 residues. Trimming stripped 5 bases from V and 0 bases from J, with 7 bases between. Germline V gene sequence: CDR1 SGHAT, CDR2 FQNNGV. The CDR3 is CASSPTTTNEKLFF. Here the CDR3 DNA reads TGTGCCAGCAGCCCCACCACAACTAATGAAAAACTGTTTTTT.

The J gene is TRBJ1-5, the V gene TRBV19; D gene unclear. From germline, CDR1 is LNHDA and CDR2 SQIVND (reference sequence). Trimming took off 5 bases at V and 3 bases at J, with 5 bases between the two ends. The CDR3 runs 12 residues. Here the CDR3 reads CASSSYNQPQHF. In DNA form, the CDR3 reads TGTGCCAGTAGTTCCTACAATCAGCCCCAGCATTTT.

This chain joins TRBV6-1 and TRBJ1-1; D might be TRBD1 (6 bases). The CDR3 has 16 residues. The germline V and J ends were trimmed by 5 bases and 0 bases, with 16 bases remaining between them. From germline, CDR1 is MNHNS and CDR2 SASEGT. The CDR3 DNA reads TGTGCCAGCAGTTCTCACAGGGTGAGCATGAACACTGAAGCTTTCTTT. Its translation is CASSSHRVSMNTEAFF.

In its sample, this clonotype was seen a few times. This chain links TRBV6-2 or TRBV6-3 with TRBJ2-6; 7 nucleotides line up with TRBD1. V shed 4 bases, J shed 0 bases, and the junction held 9 bases outside the gene matches. The CDR3 sequence is 18 residues long. Germline assignment: CDR1 MNHEY and CDR2 SVGEGT. CDR3 coding DNA: TGTGCCAGCAGTTCTACTACAGGGGTTCTCTCTGGGGCCAACGTCCTGACTTTC. It is translated as CASSSTTGVLSGANVLTF.

This clonotype was seen at least ten times. The J gene is TRBJ1-5, the V gene TRBV2; D is ambiguous. Germline loops: CDR1 SNHLY, CDR2 FYNNEI. Trimming shortened V by 8 bases and J by 5 bases, and 13 bases separated the two germline ends. The CDR3 is 13 amino acids. The CDR3 DNA is TGTGCCAGCGCTTTTCGGTGGGATCAGCCCCAGCATTTT. This translates into CASAFRWDQPQHF. The full variable domain, its missing parts supplied by reference TRBV2 and TRBJ1-5, is EPEVTQTPSHQVTQMGQEVILRCVPISNHLYFYWYRQILGQKVEFLVSFYNNEISEKSEIFDDQFSVERPDGSNFTLKIRSTKLEDSAMYFCASAFRWDQPQHFGDGTRLSIL.

This sequence joins TRBV4-1 and TRBJ2-3, with D uncertain. The V gene lost 2 bases and the J gene lost 7 bases, with 10 bases spanning the gap. CDR1 MGHRA and CDR2 YSYEKL come from the germline V gene. CDR3 size: 13 residues. The CDR3 bases are TGCGCCAGCAGCCAAAATTTAGGTTATACGCAGTATTTT. As protein: CASSQNLGYTQYF.

This clonotype was recorded at least ten times. This chain connects TRBV3-1 to TRBJ2-1; TRBD2 matches 8 bases. This CDR3 contains 13 residues. Germline CDR1 reads LGHDT; CDR2 reads YNNKEL (reference sequence). J was trimmed by 7 bases and V by 3 bases; bases with no gene match: 2. Here the CDR3 reads CASSHSGGNEQFF. The CDR3 DNA sequence: TGTGCCAGCAGCCACAGCGGGGGAAATGAGCAGTTCTTC.

In this sample, this clonotype turned up many times. The V call is TRBV20-1, the J call TRBJ2-5; D is undetermined. This CDR3 is 12 amino acids long. The V gene's germline CDR1 is DFQATT and CDR2 SNEGSKA (reference sequence). V was shortened by 1 base and J by 5 bases, with 8 bases between the two germline ends. As DNA, the CDR3 is TGCAGTGCTAGAGTGGCAGTCGAGACCCAGTACTTC. Its translation: CSARVAVETQYF.

For this clonotype: No DNA is shown, since the ends of the CDR3 on it are uncertain; the CDR3 is the one TCRdb lists. The chain carries TRBV11-2 and TRBJ2-1; the table gives TRBD1 as D, unverified against the DNA. The CDR3 spans 21 amino acids, including both terminal residues. CDR1 is SGHAT and CDR2 is FQNNGV in the germline V gene. CDR3 amino acids: CASSFYICSVRVPRAYNEQFF.

Ten or more counts support this clonotype. The genes are TRBV28 and TRBJ1-1, with a weak D call TRBD1 (5 bases). Per germline, CDR1 MDHEN and CDR2 SYDVKM. Trimming took 2 bases from V and 9 from J, leaving 10 bases between them. This CDR3 comprises 12 residues. The CDR3 DNA is TGTGCCAGCAGTTTACGGGGCCCCCAAGCTTTCTTT. As protein: CASSLRGPQAFF.

This clonotype was seen a handful of times. The chain recombines TRBV6-1 with TRBJ1-2; no firm D call. V was clipped by 10 bases and J by 0 bases, with 15 bases between them. This CDR3 region has 14 residues. Germline V gene sequence: CDR1 MNHNS, CDR2 SASEGT. CDR3: CAIRVEDTNYGYTF. The CDR3 coding sequence is TGTGCCATCCGGGTTGAGGATACTAACTATGGCTACACCTTC.

This clonotype showed up just a few times. The V and J genes are TRBV3-1 and TRBJ2-1; 8 positions agree with TRBD1. V was pared by 4 bases and J by 4 bases, with 12 bases of the junction left unmatched. CDR3 size: 17 residues. From germline, CDR1 is LGHDT and CDR2 YNNKEL (reference sequence). The CDR3 is CASSRMGTGTGYNEQFF. DNA of the CDR3: TGTGCCAGCAGCCGGATGGGGACTGGGACAGGATACAATGAGCAGTTCTTC.

This clonotype was counted only a few times. The V gene is TRBV2, the J gene TRBJ2-7; TRBD2 aligns across 7 bases. The germline gives CDR1 SNHLY, CDR2 FYNNEI. The CDR3 totals 15 residues. The trim removed 5 bases at V and 3 bases at J, leaving 10 bases unmatched. CDR3 residues: CASSSAGETNYEQYF. The CDR3 DNA sequence: TGTGCCAGCAGTAGCGCGGGAGAAACTAACTACGAGCAGTACTTC. The full variable domain, rest sourced from reference TRBV2 and TRBJ2-7, is EPEVTQTPSHQVTQMGQEVILRCVPISNHLYFYWYRQILGQKVEFLVSFYNNEISEKSEIFDDQFSVERPDGSNFTLKIRSTKLEDSAMYFCASSSAGETNYEQYFGPGTRLTVT.

This clonotype was found a few times. The rearrangement uses TRBV11-2 and TRBJ2-2, with 14 bases fitting TRBD2. The V and J ends lost 5 bases and 6 bases, in that order; junction bases with no gene match: 5. Germline assignment: CDR1 SGHAT and CDR2 FQNNGV. The CDR3 length is 16 residues. The CDR3 DNA sequence: TGTGCCAGCAGCCGAGGGACTAGCGGGAGTCCCGGGGAGCTGTTTTTT. Its translation: CASSRGTSGSPGELFF. The whole variable domain, remainder taken from reference TRBV11-2 and TRBJ2-2, is EAGVAQSPRYKIIEKRQSVAFWCNPISGHATLYWYQQILGQGPKLLIQFQNNGVVDDSQLPKDRFSAERLKGVDSTLKIQPAKLEDSAVYLCASSRGTSGSPGELFFGEGSRLTVL.

This clonotype appeared many times. This chain connects TRBV7-8 to TRBJ2-1; 8 nucleotides match TRBD2. V shed 5 bases and J 12 bases; nucleotides not matched to a gene: 15. This CDR3 is 15 amino acids long. Germline V gene lookup returns CDR1 SGHVS and CDR2 FQNEAQ. The chain's CDR3 is CASSPGLVGGGGQFF. CDR3 DNA: TGTGCCAGCAGCCCGGGACTAGTGGGGGGTGGTGGGCAGTTCTTC.